These 3 T cell receptor beta chains were all obtained from the same sample, sequenced in a study of cytomegalovirus exposure and HLA in healthy donors. Primers for the PCR totalled 60 Vbeta and 13 Jbeta. The method was immunoSEQ multiplex PCR; TCRdb's version includes in-frame clones alone and lacks a portion of them. This sample yields about 180,000 clones, of which over 75% are seen a single time; about 2.4% belongs to the top ten. The sequenced material came from PBMCs. Receptor source: a man aged 55-75 years in good health and CMV-seronegative.

The rearrangement uses TRBV4-3 and TRBJ2-5; D gene uncertain. CDR3 size: 15 residues. The V end was cut by 2 bases, the J end by 1 base, with 11 bases between. Looked up from germline, CDR1 is LGHNA and CDR2 is YSLEER. The CDR3 DNA reads as TGCGCCAGCAGCCAAAGTCCGGGTACCCAAGAGACCCAGTACTTC. Translating it yields CASSQSPGTQETQYF.

The chain joins TRBV27 to TRBJ2-1; 7 nucleotides agree with TRBD2. V trimming: 7 bases; J trimming: 2 bases; junction bases outside the gene matches: 8. The CDR3 extends over 15 amino acids. The germline V gene has CDR1 MNHEY and CDR2 SMNVEV (reference sequence). The DNA of the CDR3 is TGTGCCAGCAATCGTGCGGGAGCCCCCTACAATGAGCAGTTCTTC. Translated: CASNRAGAPYNEQFF.

The chain has TRBV27 and TRBJ1-2; 7 bases map to TRBD1. From germline, CDR1 is MNHEY and CDR2 SMNVEV (reference sequence). V trimming: 8 bases; J trimming: 2 bases; junction bases outside the gene matches: 5. This CDR3 comprises 13 residues. The chain's CDR3 is CASSIGGNYGYTF. CDR3 DNA sequence: TGTGCCAGCTCGATAGGGGGCAACTATGGCTACACCTTC.